Each of the 18 T cell receptor beta chains below was sequenced from the same sample in a study of OX40 agonist ivuxolimab in advanced cancers. TCRdb keeps only in-frame clones here, not all; method: immunoSEQ multiplex PCR. The table shows tens of thousands of clones, with about 90% occurring only once. This material consisted of CD4+ or CD8+ T cells sorted from blood, taken in a trial of the OX40 agonist ivuxolimab. These receptors were collected from an adult with an advanced solid tumor such as melanoma, head and neck, liver or kidney cancer.

The rearrangement joins TRBV28 to TRBJ2-5; 9 positions agree with TRBD1. Germline CDR1 is MDHEN and CDR2 is SYDVKM. This CDR3 region has 20 residues. With V trimmed by 1 base and J by 4 bases, 19 bases remained unmatched. The CDR3 loop is CASSLYSGFLGQGVGETQYF. The CDR3, as DNA: TGTGCCAGCAGTTTATATTCGGGATTTTTGGGACAGGGCGTGGGAGAGACCCAGTACTTC.

The chain employs TRBV7-8 and TRBJ2-2; no firm D call. In germline, CDR1 is SGHVS, CDR2 FQNEAQ. Trimming took 5 bases from V and 0 from J, leaving 13 bases between them. The CDR3 contains 16 residues. The CDR3 DNA reads as TGTGCCAGCAGCAAAAACGCACTCCCGAACACCGGGGAGCTGTTTTTT. It encodes CASSKNALPNTGELFF.

V gene TRBV6-5 combines with J gene TRBJ1-3; TRBD1 is a possible D gene (6 bases). CDR1 is MNHEY, CDR2 SVGAGI, per germline. The CDR3 totals 15 residues. Trimming left V 0 bases short and J 2 bases short, with 8 bases between. Written as DNA, the CDR3 is TGTGCCAGCAGTTACTCGACAGGAACTGGAAACACCATATATTTT. This codes for CASSYSTGTGNTIYF.

This chain uses TRBV25-1 with TRBJ1-2, with 12 bases that match TRBD1. The germline V gene encodes CDR1 MGHDK and CDR2 SYGVNS. The CDR3 loop spans 15 amino acids. The junction had 4 bases not matched to a gene; V was cut back by 5 bases and J by 3 bases. In DNA, the CDR3 is TGTGCCAGCAGTCCGGGGACAGGGGGCGACTATGGCTACACCTTC. Protein sequence: CASSPGTGGDYGYTF.

The chain employs TRBV19 and TRBJ1-3; D ambiguous. From germline, CDR1 is LNHDA and CDR2 SQIVND (reference sequence). The CDR3 runs to 14 residues. V was clipped by 4 bases and J by 4 bases, with 11 bases between them. The CDR3, as DNA: TGTGCCAGTAGTAACGCAGTGTTGGGAAACACCATATATTTT. Amino acid sequence: CASSNAVLGNTIYF.

This clone came up once. The gene calls are TRBV5-4 and TRBJ2-7; D gene uncertain. Germline V gene sequence: CDR1 SGHNT, CDR2 YYREEE (reference sequence). V shed 0 bases and J shed 2 bases, with 12 bases lying between them. The CDR3 consists of 15 residues. The CDR3 loop reads CASSLGSGNTYEQYF. The DNA for the CDR3 is TGTGCCAGCAGCTTGGGTTCAGGCAATACCTACGAGCAGTACTTC. Full variable domain (missing parts from reference TRBV5-4 and TRBJ2-7): ETGVTQSPTHLIKTRGQQVTLRCSSQSGHNTVSWYQQALGQGPQFIFQYYREEENGRGNFPPRFSGLQFPNYSSELNVNALELDDSALYLCASSLGSGNTYEQYFGPGTRLTVT.

The J gene is TRBJ1-1, the V gene TRBV28; D is undetermined. Germline CDR1 MDHEN, CDR2 SYDVKM. This CDR3 has 11 amino acids. Trimming cost V 5 bases and J 7 bases, with 8 bases left between them. CDR3 bases: TGTGCCAGCAGTGTCCAACTTGAAGCTTTCTTT. Protein: CASSVQLEAFF.

As concerns this clone: In the same sample, other DNA sequences code for this CDR3. The rearrangement links TRBV9 to TRBJ2-2; 8 nucleotides match TRBD1. This CDR3 spans 17 amino acids. Looked up from germline, CDR1 is SGDLS and CDR2 is YYNGEE. Trimming at V came to 0 bases and at J to 0 bases, leaving 4 bases not matched to a gene. CDR3 in amino acids: CASSVAPTGANTGELFF. CDR3 in DNA: TGTGCCAGCAGCGTAGCTCCGACAGGGGCGAACACCGGGGAGCTGTTTTTT.

The chain recombines TRBV7-8 with TRBJ1-2, with D maybe TRBD1 (6 bases). The CDR3 totals 15 residues. V was trimmed by 4 bases and J by 4 bases, leaving 16 bases between them. Germline V gene data show CDR1 as SGHVS and CDR2 as FQNEAQ. CDR3 protein: CASSSRTQGSYGYTF. The CDR3 DNA sequence: TGTGCCAGCAGCTCTCGAACACAGGGAAGCTATGGCTACACCTTC.

This sequence joins TRBV28 and TRBJ2-7; 7 nucleotides match TRBD1. Germline CDR1 and CDR2: MDHEN and SYDVKM. With 9 bases clipped from V and 7 bases from J, the junction kept 12 bases outside the gene matches. The CDR3 loop spans 13 amino acids. The DNA of the CDR3 is TGTGCCAGTCACAGGGGACCCCAGGGGGAGCAGTACTTC. This encodes CASHRGPQGEQYF.

CDR3 sequence: CASSYQLAGGEETQYF. CDR3 nucleotide sequence: TGTGCCAGCAGTTACCAACTAGCGGGTGGGGAAGAGACCCAGTACTTC. J is TRBJ2-5 and V is TRBV6-6; 9 bases align to TRBD2. The germline gives CDR1 MNHNY, CDR2 SVGAGI (reference sequence). There are 16 residues in the CDR3. With 2 bases clipped from V and 3 bases from J, the junction kept 7 bases outside the gene matches.

This chain uses TRBV11-3 with TRBJ2-3; maybe TRBD2 (6 bases). With 5 bases removed from V and 5 bases from J, the gap between germline ends came to 20 bases. The V gene's germline CDR1 is SGHNT and CDR2 YENEEA. The CDR3 spans 16 residues. The CDR3 loop is CASSPGVRVRGDTQYF. As DNA, the CDR3 is TGTGCCAGCAGCCCGGGGGTTCGGGTGCGGGGAGATACGCAGTATTTT.

This rearrangement joins TRBV6-5 to TRBJ2-3; D is unclear. Germline V gene data show CDR1 as MNHEY and CDR2 as SVGAGI. CDR3 length: 13 residues. Trimming removed 4 bases from V and 4 bases from J, with 9 bases in between. The CDR3 coding sequence is TGTGCCAGCAGTTTTACCTGGGCAGATACGCAGTATTTT. Its translation: CASSFTWADTQYF.

The genes are TRBV19 and TRBJ1-4, with unresolved D. Germline-derived CDR1 and CDR2 are LNHDA and SQIVND (reference sequence). The CDR3 covers 17 residues. V was cut by 5 bases and J by 0 bases, with 16 bases left in between. CDR3 in amino acids: CASSPTPSSATNEKLFF. CDR3 nucleotides: TGTGCCAGTAGTCCGACACCCTCGTCTGCAACTAATGAAAAACTGTTTTTT. Supplemented by reference TRBV19 and TRBJ1-4, the full variable domain reads DGGITQSPKYLFRKEGQNVTLSCEQNLNHDAMYWYRQDPGQGLRLIYYSQIVNDFQKGDIAEGYSVSREKKESFPLTVTSAQKNPTAFYLCASSPTPSSATNEKLFFGSGTQLSVL.

V is TRBV6-6 and J is TRBJ2-1, with 8 bases identical to TRBD2. J gave up 16 bases and V 1 base, and 6 bases lay outside the gene matches. CDR1 is MNHNY, CDR2 SVGAGI, per germline (reference sequence). The CDR3 is 12 residues long. The CDR3 region has the DNA TGTGCCAGCAGTTACTTTGGGGGACTAGGATTCTTC. Protein sequence: CASSYFGGLGFF.

This clone was observed a single time. V usage is TRBV13 and J usage is TRBJ2-3, with a weak D call TRBD1 (6 bases). Trimming removed 0 bases at V and 5 bases at J, with 12 bases between. This CDR3 is built from 15 residues. Germline CDR1 reads PRHDT; CDR2 reads FYEKMQ (reference sequence). The CDR3 reads CASSLGSQGRDTQYF. The CDR3 DNA reads as TGTGCCAGCAGCTTAGGCTCGCAGGGGAGAGATACGCAGTATTTT.

The gene calls are TRBV30 and TRBJ2-1; 7 nucleotides match TRBD1. V lost 3 bases to trimming and J lost 13 bases; unmatched junction nucleotides: 12. CDR3 length equals 13 residues. CDR1 is GTSNPN, CDR2 SVGIG, per germline (reference sequence). The CDR3 reads CAWRERQGRPQFF. CDR3 in DNA: TGTGCCTGGAGAGAAAGACAGGGAAGGCCCCAGTTCTTC.

J is TRBJ1-1 and V is TRBV19, with D possibly matching TRBD1 (6 bases). The V end was cut by 4 bases, the J end by 4 bases, with 13 bases between. The germline CDR1 and CDR2 sequences are LNHDA and SQIVND (reference sequence). The CDR3 extends over 14 amino acids. The CDR3 loop reads CASSTQGFGTEAFF. The CDR3 DNA sequence: TGTGCCAGTAGTACCCAGGGGTTTGGCACTGAAGCTTTCTTT.